These 13 T cell receptor beta chains were all obtained from the same sample, sequenced in a study of T cells in Graves' hyperthyroidism and ophthalmopathy. Amplification yielded TCR beta CDR3 regions, with RNA transcripts as the source. HTBI primers were used for first-round RT-PCR of the TCR CDR3. MiXCR, applied by TCRdb to the multiplex PCR reads, yields one record per CDR3 protein. The table records around 260,000 distinct CDR3 sequences, about 25% of them present only once. Sequencing input: blood. These receptors were taken from a man in his forties with Graves' hyperthyroidism that later progressed to Graves' ophthalmopathy.

This clonotype was counted at least ten times. CDR3 bases: TGTGCCAGCAGTCCGGGGGGGGGCAATCTAGCCAAAAACATTCAGTACTTC. This sequence encodes CASSPGGGNLAKNIQYF. V and J are TRBV12-3 or TRBV12-4 and TRBJ2-4, with 8 bases fitting TRBD2. The V gene end was trimmed by 5 bases and the J gene end by 0 bases; junction bases not matched to a gene: 9. CDR3 size: 17 residues.

The CDR3 loop reads CAIRGQGKETQYF. For the CDR3, the DNA is TGTGCCATTCGAGGTCAGGGGAAAGAGACCCAGTACTTC. The J gene is TRBJ2-5, the V gene TRBV10-3, with a weak D call TRBD1 (6 bases). The CDR3 length is 13 residues. Looked up from germline, CDR1 is ENHRY and CDR2 is SYGVKD. V gave up 9 bases and J gave up 3 bases, with 14 bases separating them.

This clonotype was seen ten or more times. CDR3: CRPLEPSGGDTQYF. The CDR3 DNA reads TGCAGGCCCCTAGAACCATCGGGCGGAGATACGCAGTATTTT. The genes are TRBV20-1 and TRBJ2-3, with no clear D. The CDR3 is 14 amino acids. CDR1 and CDR2 from the germline V gene are DFQATT and SNEGSKA (reference sequence).

The J gene is TRBJ2-7, the V gene TRBV11-2, with 9 positions matching TRBD2. Per germline, CDR1 SGHAT and CDR2 FQNNGV. V was clipped by 0 bases and J by 1 base; unmatched bases: 4. The CDR3 runs 16 residues. The CDR3 spells CASSLDTGLASYEQYF. In nucleotides, the CDR3 is TGTGCCAGCAGCTTAGATACGGGACTAGCATCCTACGAGCAGTACTTC. The complete variable domain, with remaining parts taken from reference TRBV11-2 and TRBJ2-7, reads EAGVAQSPRYKIIEKRQSVAFWCNPISGHATLYWYQQILGQGPKLLIQFQNNGVVDDSQLPKDRFSAERLKGVDSTLKIQPAKLEDSAVYLCASSLDTGLASYEQYFGPGTRLTVT.

The CDR3 spells CASSKLGGPQETQYF. Written as DNA, the CDR3 is TGTGCCAGCAGTAAATTGGGGGGGCCCCAAGAGACCCAGTACTTC. The chain couples TRBV6-1 to TRBJ2-5, with D possibly being TRBD2 (7 bases). Germline V gene lookup returns CDR1 MNHNS and CDR2 SASEGT. The V end was cut by 5 bases, the J end by 1 base, with 14 bases between. This CDR3 has 15 residues.

This clonotype turned up a few times. This rearrangement joins TRBV6-1 to TRBJ2-2, with D perhaps matching TRBD1 or TRBD2 (5 bases each). Germline loops: CDR1 MNHNS, CDR2 SASEGT. The CDR3 sequence is 13 residues long. Trimming removed 10 bases at V and 7 bases at J, with 16 bases between. DNA of the CDR3: TGTGCCACCTTCAGGGAGTTGGGCGGGGAGCTGTTTTTT. Translating it yields CATFRELGGELFF.

This clonotype was seen at least ten times. The chain recombines TRBV14 with TRBJ1-2; no clear D. The CDR3 is 12 amino acids. V was pared by 3 bases and J by 9 bases, with 11 bases between. Looked up from germline, CDR1 is SGHDN and CDR2 is FVKESK. CDR3 DNA: TGTGCCAGCAGCCAGAATCTAGACCGCTACACCTTC. It codes for CASSQNLDRYTF.

This clonotype has ten or more counts. This rearrangement joins TRBV20-1 to TRBJ2-7; 9 positions agree with TRBD1. V lost 4 bases to trimming and J lost 6 bases; unmatched junction nucleotides: 10. Germline values: CDR1 DFQATT, CDR2 SNEGSKA (reference sequence). This CDR3 has 14 amino acids. Here the CDR3 DNA reads TGCAGTGCTAAACCTCCGGGACAGGGCGGCGAGCAGTACTTC. Translating it yields CSAKPPGQGGEQYF.

This clonotype was found many times. This sequence joins TRBV20-1 and TRBJ2-7; a weak D match, TRBD1 (7 bases). Germline CDR1 and CDR2: DFQATT and SNEGSKA (reference sequence). The CDR3 has 15 amino acids. V was pared by 3 bases and J by 3 bases, with 18 bases between. The CDR3 sequence: CSASRQGLGNYEQYF. The CDR3 DNA sequence: TGCAGTGCTAGCCGACAGGGACTGGGGAACTACGAGCAGTACTTC.

This clonotype was counted at least ten times. The rearrangement links TRBV6-1 to TRBJ2-7; the D gene is possibly TRBD1 (6 bases). CDR3 length equals 15 residues. The V end was cut by 6 bases, the J end by 1 base, with 16 bases between. Germline assignment: CDR1 MNHNS and CDR2 SASEGT. The CDR3 bases are TGTGCCAGCAGACTGGACAGTCAGAGTTCCTACGAGCAGTACTTC. Translating gives CASRLDSQSSYEQYF.

This clonotype was recorded many times. The V gene is TRBV20-1, the J gene TRBJ1-3; D remains unclear. CDR1 is DFQATT, CDR2 SNEGSKA, per germline (reference sequence). The V and J ends lost 6 bases and 0 bases respectively, with 9 bases between them. The CDR3 has 13 amino acids. The CDR3 DNA reads TGCAGTGCCCCCGGCGGCTCTGGAAACACCATATATTTT. Protein: CSAPGGSGNTIYF.

This clonotype was recorded at least ten times. V is TRBV3-1 and J is TRBJ2-5; TRBD2 agrees at 11 bases. With 4 bases clipped from V and 2 bases from J, the junction kept 6 bases outside the gene matches. Germline V lookup: CDR1 LGHDT, CDR2 YNNKEL (reference sequence). The CDR3 is made up of 16 amino acids. This CDR3 reads CASSRIGTSGQETQYF. The CDR3 region has the DNA TGTGCCAGCAGCCGCATTGGGACTAGCGGTCAAGAGACCCAGTACTTC.

The table lists this clonotype with a count of one. As DNA, the CDR3 is TGTGCCAGCAGTGAAGAAACAAGCGGACGCTTTTCGGCCTACGAGCAGTACTTC. It specifies CASSEETSGRFSAYEQYF. The V gene is TRBV6-1, the J gene TRBJ2-7; tentatively, D is TRBD2 (5 bases). Looked up from germline, CDR1 is MNHNS and CDR2 is SASEGT. CDR3 length: 18 amino acids. V lost 1 base and J 2 bases, leaving 21 bases between the germline ends.